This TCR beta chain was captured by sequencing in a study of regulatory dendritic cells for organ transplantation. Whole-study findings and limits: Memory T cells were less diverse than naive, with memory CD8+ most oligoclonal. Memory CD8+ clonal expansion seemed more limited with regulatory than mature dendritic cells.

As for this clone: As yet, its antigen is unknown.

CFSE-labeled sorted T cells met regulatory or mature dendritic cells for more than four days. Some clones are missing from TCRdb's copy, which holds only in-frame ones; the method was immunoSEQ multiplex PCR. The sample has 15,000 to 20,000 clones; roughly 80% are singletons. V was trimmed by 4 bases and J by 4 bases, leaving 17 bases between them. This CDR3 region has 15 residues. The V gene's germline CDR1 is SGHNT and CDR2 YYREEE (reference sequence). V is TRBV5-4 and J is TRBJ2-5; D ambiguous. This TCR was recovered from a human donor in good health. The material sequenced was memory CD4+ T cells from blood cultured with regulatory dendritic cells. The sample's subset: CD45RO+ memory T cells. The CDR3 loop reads CASSRKRSAVETQYF. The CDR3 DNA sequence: TGTGCCAGCAGCCGAAAACGGAGCGCAGTAGAGACCCAGTACTTC.